The 30 T cell receptor beta chains listed next were all sequenced from one sample in a study of cytomegalovirus exposure and HLA in healthy donors. Primers: 60 Vbeta forward and 13 Jbeta reverse. TCRdb keeps only in-frame clones here, not all; method: immunoSEQ multiplex PCR. The sample carries 100,000 to 150,000 clones, roughly four fifths recorded once. Sample: PBMCs. Receptors were obtained from a male donor in good health and CMV-seropositive.

This clone was seen a single time. The chain links TRBV5-6 to TRBJ2-2, with TRBD2 identical over 12 bases. Per germline, CDR1 SGHDT and CDR2 YYEEEE. V lost 7 bases to trimming and J lost 6 bases; unmatched junction nucleotides: 7. CDR3 length: 15 amino acids. In DNA, the CDR3 is TGTGCCAGCGGGCTAGCGGGAGGGCCAGCCGGGGAGCTGTTTTTT. It codes for CASGLAGGPAGELFF.

The chain joins TRBV9 to TRBJ2-7, with 7 bases lining up with TRBD1. The CDR3 is 17 amino acids. The ends lost 0 bases at V and 0 bases at J; junction bases unmatched: 9. Germline CDR1 is SGDLS and CDR2 is YYNGEE. The CDR3 spells CASSVGLGQISSYEQYF. CDR3 DNA: TGTGCCAGCAGCGTAGGATTGGGACAGATTTCCTCCTACGAGCAGTACTTC.

This clone was picked up one time. This sequence joins TRBV30 and TRBJ2-7, with TRBD2 matching 14 bases. Per the germline V gene, CDR1 is GTSNPN and CDR2 is SVGIG (reference sequence). J was trimmed by 5 bases and V by 2 bases; bases with no gene match: 5. The CDR3 covers 15 residues. Here the CDR3 DNA reads TGTGCCTGGAGTATCCCGGGACTAGCGGGAGACGAGCAGTACTTC. It is translated as CAWSIPGLAGDEQYF.

This chain uses TRBV29-1 with TRBJ2-5; tentatively, D is TRBD1 (7 bases). This CDR3 has 17 residues. Trimming stripped 2 bases from V and 4 bases from J, with 23 bases between. The germline gives CDR1 SQVTM, CDR2 ANQGSEA. CDR3 sequence: CSVENSLATGRRETQYF. The CDR3 region has the DNA TGCAGCGTTGAAAATTCGCTAGCGACAGGGCGGAGAGAGACCCAGTACTTC.

The chain has TRBV30 and TRBJ1-2, with a weak D call TRBD1 (6 bases). Germline loops: CDR1 GTSNPN, CDR2 SVGIG (reference sequence). The CDR3 spans 13 residues. V was shortened by 3 bases and J by 7 bases, with 15 bases between the two germline ends. CDR3 amino acids: CAWSPRGSSGYTF. The CDR3, as DNA: TGTGCCTGGAGCCCGAGGGGGTCGAGTGGCTACACCTTC.

The DNA of the CDR3 is TGTGCCAGCGTTTGGACTAGCGGATCCTACGAGCAGTACTTC. This encodes CASVWTSGSYEQYF. The chain links TRBV6-1 to TRBJ2-7; TRBD2 aligns across 10 bases. V gave up 8 bases and J gave up 1 base; unmatched junction bases: 5. Germline-derived CDR1 and CDR2 are MNHNS and SASEGT. This CDR3 is built from 14 residues.

The chain carries TRBV29-1 and TRBJ2-1; 7 bases align to TRBD2. The germline CDR1 and CDR2 sequences are SQVTM and ANQGSEA. Trimming took 1 base from V and 4 from J; bases not matched to a gene: 7. There are 15 residues in the CDR3. The CDR3: CSVEAREVVYNEQFF. The CDR3 DNA sequence: TGCAGCGTTGAAGCCCGGGAGGTCGTTTACAATGAGCAGTTCTTC.

The rearrangement links TRBV7-9 to TRBJ1-4, with D possibly being TRBD1 (6 bases). The germline V and J ends were trimmed by 6 bases and 14 bases, with 22 bases remaining between them. This CDR3 comprises 14 residues. Germline V gene data show CDR1 as SEHNR and CDR2 as FQNEAQ (reference sequence). DNA of the CDR3: TGTGCCAGCAGTATAGAGGGGTTCGGGGGGCATCTGTTTTTT. Its translation: CASSIEGFGGHLFF. The full variable domain, rest sourced from reference TRBV7-9 and TRBJ1-4, is DTGVSQNPRHKITKRGQNVTFRCDPISEHNRLYWYRQTLGQGPEFLTYFQNEAQLEKSRLLSDRFSAERPKGSFSTLEIQRTEQGDSAMYLCASSIEGFGGHLFFGSGTQLSVL.

This rearrangement joins TRBV7-2 to TRBJ2-5, with 8 bases lining up with TRBD1. The CDR3 has 14 residues. The germline V gene has CDR1 SGHTA and CDR2 FQGNSA. V lost 4 bases, J lost 5 bases, and 6 bases stayed unmatched. The CDR3 DNA follows: TGTGCCAGCAGCTACCGAACAGGGGGGGAGACCCAGTACTTC. Amino acids: CASSYRTGGETQYF.

The CDR3 bases are TGTGCCAGCAGTGAGGCAGTTAGTTCTATAGGAGTCTACAATGAGCAGTTCTTC. This sequence encodes CASSEAVSSIGVYNEQFF. The chain recombines TRBV6-4 with TRBJ2-1; D gene ambiguous. V shed 3 bases and J shed 3 bases, with 21 bases lying between them. The germline V gene has CDR1 MRHNA and CDR2 SNTAGT. The CDR3 extends over 18 amino acids.

CDR3 in DNA: TGTGCCAGCAGCGAGGGTGACTCTGGAAACACCATATATTTT. Encoded protein: CASSEGDSGNTIYF. This chain uses TRBV28 with TRBJ1-3; D not certain. Germline V gives CDR1 MDHEN, CDR2 SYDVKM. The V end was cut by 6 bases, the J end by 0 bases, with 9 bases between. The CDR3 is 14 residues long.

V gene TRBV29-1 combines with J gene TRBJ1-5, with a weak D call TRBD1 (6 bases). CDR1 is SQVTM and CDR2 is ANQGSEA in the germline V gene. There are 15 residues in the CDR3. V was cut by 4 bases and J by 5 bases, with 18 bases left in between. CDR3 sequence (DNA): TGCAGCGTTGTTCAGGGGCAGGCAGGGGATCAGCCCCAGCATTTT. Its translation is CSVVQGQAGDQPQHF.

V is TRBV19 and J is TRBJ1-5, with TRBD1 as a possible D gene (6 bases). From germline, CDR1 is LNHDA and CDR2 SQIVND (reference sequence). Trimming shortened V by 5 bases and J by 3 bases, and 14 bases separated the two germline ends. The CDR3 totals 15 residues. CDR3 nucleotides: TGTGCCAGTAGTCTAAAGACAGGCCTCAATCAGCCCCAGCATTTT. The encoded protein is CASSLKTGLNQPQHF.

This chain links TRBV11-2 with TRBJ1-1; D gene ambiguous. Trimming took 5 bases from V and 1 from J, leaving 14 bases between them. Per germline, CDR1 SGHAT and CDR2 FQNNGV. There are 15 residues in the CDR3. The CDR3 DNA sequence: TGTGCCAGCAGCCGGGGAGGGCTGGGGAACACTGAAGCTTTCTTT. Its translation: CASSRGGLGNTEAFF.

This chain uses TRBV4-2 with TRBJ2-6, with D maybe TRBD1 (6 bases). Trimming stripped 6 bases from V and 8 bases from J, with 17 bases between. Germline CDR1 is LGHNA and CDR2 is YNFKEQ. CDR3 size: 15 residues. The CDR3 nucleotides read TGTGCCAGCAGTACGGGGACAAAGTATACCAACGTCCTGACTTTC. Protein: CASSTGTKYTNVLTF.

A note on this clone: One end of the junction does not line up with germline, which may come from a read error. The chain uses TRBV11-2 and TRBJ2-6, with 7 bases lining up with TRBD1. The CDR3 length is 17 residues. Germline CDR1 is SGHAT and CDR2 is FQNNGV. CDR3 DNA sequence: TGTGCCAGCAGCCATCCCCAGGGGGTCACTGGGGCCAACGGCCTGACTTTC. This encodes CASSHPQGVTGANGLTF.

V is TRBV29-1 and J is TRBJ2-1; possible D gene TRBD2, 5 bases. Trimming took 4 bases from V and 9 from J, leaving 7 bases between them. Per the germline V gene, CDR1 is SQVTM and CDR2 is ANQGSEA. The CDR3 runs 10 residues. In DNA form, the CDR3 reads TGCAGCGTTGTGAGGGTTGAGCAGTTCTTC. Protein sequence: CSVVRVEQFF.

This clone was detected once. The rearrangement uses TRBV30 and TRBJ2-7; TRBD1 matches at 8 bases. CDR1 and CDR2 from the germline V gene are GTSNPN and SVGIG (reference sequence). Unmatched junction bases numbered 10, after V lost 6 bases and J lost 3 bases. CDR3 length: 14 residues. The CDR3: CACTSAGGLYEQYF. CDR3 bases: TGTGCCTGCACTTCCGCAGGGGGCCTCTACGAGCAGTACTTC.

This sequence joins TRBV7-3 and TRBJ1-2; TRBD1 might be the D (5 bases). The length of the CDR3 is 14 residues. Germline V gene lookup returns CDR1 SGHTA and CDR2 FQGTGA. Trimming left V 5 bases short and J 0 bases short, with 10 bases between. CDR3 nucleotide sequence: TGTGCCAGCAGCCCCGGACAAGCTAACTATGGCTACACCTTC. Protein: CASSPGQANYGYTF.

The chain combines TRBV19 with TRBJ1-6; TRBD1 might be the D (6 bases). The V end was cut by 6 bases, the J end by 7 bases, with 16 bases between. CDR1 is LNHDA and CDR2 is SQIVND in the germline V gene (reference sequence). This CDR3 spans 15 amino acids. The DNA for the CDR3 is TGTGCCAGTAGCTCGCAGGGGACGGGGAATTCACCCCTCCACTTT. Translating gives CASSSQGTGNSPLHF.

The V gene is TRBV30, the J gene TRBJ2-3; TRBD2 agrees at 9 bases. Per the germline V gene, CDR1 is GTSNPN and CDR2 is SVGIG (reference sequence). This CDR3 region has 19 residues. V was pared by 1 base and J by 6 bases, with 20 bases of the junction left unmatched. CDR3 sequence reads: CAWSGPSWAGGGPGDTQYF. CDR3 DNA sequence: TGTGCCTGGAGTGGCCCCAGTTGGGCGGGAGGGGGCCCAGGGGATACGCAGTATTTT.

The CDR3, as DNA: TGTGCCAGCAGCTCCGGACAGTCCACTGAAGCTTTCTTT. This sequence encodes CASSSGQSTEAFF. The chain joins TRBV7-9 to TRBJ1-1; weak D call: TRBD1 (6 bases). The CDR3 runs to 13 residues. Trimming took 4 bases from V and 4 from J, leaving 10 bases between them. Germline CDR1 is SEHNR and CDR2 is FQNEAQ (reference sequence).

The sample holds a few counts of this clone. The rearrangement joins TRBV11-2 to TRBJ2-7; D is undetermined. The germline CDR1 and CDR2 sequences are SGHAT and FQNNGV. Trimming pared 1 base from V and 0 bases from J, leaving 10 bases between. This CDR3 comprises 15 residues. Here the CDR3 reads CASSLVPETSYEQYF. For the CDR3, the DNA is TGTGCCAGCAGCTTAGTCCCAGAAACCTCCTACGAGCAGTACTTC. The complete variable domain, with remaining parts taken from reference TRBV11-2 and TRBJ2-7, reads EAGVAQSPRYKIIEKRQSVAFWCNPISGHATLYWYQQILGQGPKLLIQFQNNGVVDDSQLPKDRFSAERLKGVDSTLKIQPAKLEDSAVYLCASSLVPETSYEQYFGPGTRLTVT.

This clone was seen more than once but under ten times. The V gene is TRBV27, the J gene TRBJ1-1; D gene unclear. Trimming took 3 bases from V and 1 from J, leaving 6 bases between them. CDR3 length equals 13 residues. In germline, CDR1 is MNHEY, CDR2 SMNVEV (reference sequence). The CDR3 sequence is CASSLYRNTEAFF. Here the CDR3 DNA reads TGTGCCAGCAGTTTGTATAGGAACACTGAAGCTTTCTTT.

The J gene is TRBJ1-2, the V gene TRBV7-8, with 9 bases matching TRBD1. There are 15 residues in the CDR3. The V and J ends lost 1 base and 6 bases, in that order; junction bases with no gene match: 6. Germline CDR1 reads SGHVS; CDR2 reads FQNEAQ. CDR3 in amino acids: CASSLGDRVLDGYTF. The CDR3 nucleotides are TGTGCCAGCAGCTTAGGGGACAGGGTGCTAGATGGCTACACCTTC.

Regarding this clone: Distinct nucleotide sequences in the sample also encode this CDR3. The rearrangement joins TRBV4-3 to TRBJ2-5, with 8 bases identical to TRBD2. Germline V gene data show CDR1 as LGHNA and CDR2 as YSLEER. J lost 3 bases, V lost 0 bases, and 3 bases had no gene match. The CDR3 spans 15 residues. Here the CDR3 reads CASSQEGLEEETQYF. In DNA, the CDR3 is TGCGCCAGCAGCCAAGAGGGACTAGAAGAAGAGACCCAGTACTTC.

The chain recombines TRBV6-6 with TRBJ2-7; 7 bases align to TRBD2. The CDR3 extends over 15 amino acids. Germline V CDR1 and CDR2: MNHNY, SVGAGI (reference sequence). V lost 0 bases to trimming and J lost 5 bases; unmatched junction nucleotides: 7. CDR3 sequence (DNA): TGTGCCAGCAGTTACTCGAAGGCCCGGGGGGACGAGCAGTACTTC. This sequence encodes CASSYSKARGDEQYF.

This chain links TRBV27 with TRBJ2-6; unclear D gene. Germline values: CDR1 MNHEY, CDR2 SMNVEV (reference sequence). Trimming took 6 bases from V and 0 from J, leaving 6 bases between them. The CDR3 extends over 14 amino acids. The CDR3 here is CASSPNSGANVLTF. CDR3 DNA: TGTGCCAGCAGCCCAAACTCTGGGGCCAACGTCCTGACTTTC.

The chain employs TRBV4-2 and TRBJ1-4; D possibly corresponds to TRBD1 (6 bases). V dropped 0 bases and J dropped 7 bases, with 12 bases sitting between them. Germline V gene sequence: CDR1 LGHNA, CDR2 YNFKEQ. CDR3 length equals 15 residues. The CDR3: CASSQDRGTGEKLFF. DNA for the CDR3: TGTGCCAGCAGCCAAGACAGGGGAACCGGTGAAAAACTGTTTTTT.

Ten or more counts support this clone. CDR3 DNA: TGTGCCAGCAGAGGCGGGGGTGACGAGCAGTACTTC. Amino acids: CASRGGGDEQYF. The chain combines TRBV6-5 with TRBJ2-7; TRBD2 agrees at 7 bases. Germline loops: CDR1 MNHEY, CDR2 SVGAGI. The V segment lost 6 bases and the J segment 5 bases; nucleotides outside the gene matches: 4. The CDR3 is 12 residues long.